This T cell receptor (beta chain) was sequenced for a study of identical twins. TCRdb re-called the 5' RACE reads through MiXCR, storing one row per CDR3 protein. This table holds around 650,000 distinct CDR3 sequences, around 7.4% found once. Trimming cost V 6 bases and J 4 bases, with 10 bases left between them. This CDR3 is built from 13 residues. There are a few counts of this clonotype. A further study also used this sample, focusing on yellow fever vaccine responses in identical twins.

This chain uses TRBV12-3 or TRBV12-4 with TRBJ1-5; D call uncertain. The clonotype originates from a woman under 30 in good health. Sequencing input: PBMCs. The CDR3 coding sequence is TGTGCCAGCAGGGCCGAGGGAAATCAGCCCCAGCATTTT. It is translated as CASRAEGNQPQHF.